The entry that follows covers one T cell receptor beta chain sequence. The data originate from a study of PD-1 blockade in classical Hodgkin lymphoma. As for the study in general: The patients were dosed with nivolumab 3 mg/kg, infused intravenously every 2 weeks.

Clones were sequenced by immunoSEQ multiplex PCR, and TCRdb holds only the in-frame ones, with some missing. The sample lists thousands of clones; 75% to 85% were seen once. This CDR3 is built from 15 residues. V dropped 0 bases and J dropped 9; count of bases not matched to a gene: 5. Per germline, CDR1 SGHNT and CDR2 YENEEA. Described time point: cycle 4 day 1 (C4D1), after 6 weeks of nivolumab. Every single patient, without exception, relapsed after autologous stem cell transplantation, and brentuximab vedotin exposure varied. Negative selection with magnetic separation was used to purify CD4+ T cells from thawed PBMCs.

This receptor was obtained from a human donor with classical Hodgkin lymphoma. The chain is built from TRBV11-3 and TRBJ2-3; the match to TRBD2 covers 11 bases. This specimen consisted of CD4+ T cells from blood, obtained before the fourth cycle of nivolumab. The CDR3 DNA follows: TGTGCCAGCAGCTTAGATGGTACTAGCGGGGGAACGCAGTATTTT. Protein product: CASSLDGTSGGTQYF.